This T cell receptor beta chain was found in a study of T cell repertoires in cytomegalovirus infection. The CDR3 sequence is 14 residues long. The trim removed 6 bases at V and 4 bases at J, leaving 7 bases unmatched. Germline V gene data show CDR1 as KGHSH and CDR2 as LQKENI. A word on this clonotype: The antigen remains unidentified.

TCRdb re-analysed the reads in MiXCR, keeping a single row per CDR3 protein. The repertoire holds hundreds of thousands of distinct CDR3 sequences, with about 27% as singletons. The rearrangement links TRBV18 to TRBJ1-2; 8 nucleotides match TRBD1. The clonotype originates from a human donor in good health (CMV status not recorded). Some clones in this sample may be carry-over from other donors' samples. The starting material was cultured PBMCs, obtained from culture after CMV antigen stimulation. The CDR3 spells CASSPTGAIYGYTF. Here the CDR3 DNA reads TGTGCCAGCTCGCCGACAGGGGCGATCTATGGCTACACCTTC.